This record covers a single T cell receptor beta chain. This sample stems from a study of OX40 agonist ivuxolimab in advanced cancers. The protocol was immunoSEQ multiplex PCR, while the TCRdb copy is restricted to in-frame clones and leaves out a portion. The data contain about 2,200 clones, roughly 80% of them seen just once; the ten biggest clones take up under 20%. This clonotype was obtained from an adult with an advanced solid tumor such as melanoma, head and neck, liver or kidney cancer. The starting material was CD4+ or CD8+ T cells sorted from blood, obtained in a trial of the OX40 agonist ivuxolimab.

The CDR3 DNA follows: TGTGCCATCAGTGAGGGACCGTCCCTCGAAGCTTTCTTT. Its protein product is CAISEGPSLEAFF. The chain recombines TRBV10-3 with TRBJ1-1; D is uncertain. Trimming removed 2 bases from V and 8 bases from J, with 12 bases in between. Germline lookup yields CDR1 ENHRY and CDR2 SYGVKD. The CDR3 spans 13 residues.